The sample holds many counts of the clone carrying this T cell receptor beta chain. Its matching antigen is unknown. This sample is drawn from a study of blood T cells in healthy people across ages. Study details: Capture via template switching afforded approximately one barcoded beta molecule per two T cells. The study, taken as a whole, reports: Among T cells, TCR beta diversity per million cells dropped roughly linearly as age rose. In long-lived donors, naive CD4+ cell counts and diversity exceeded those of aged donors.

Alongside a J-beta primer mix, a sample-barcoded 5' primer served in a second PCR lasting about 7 to 12 cycles. TCRdb re-called the 5' RACE reads with MiXCR, one entry per CDR3 protein. The data show 630,000 or so distinct CDR3 sequences, with roughly 30% seen just once and about 16% held by the top ten. This receptor was obtained from an elderly woman in good health. The sequenced sample was blood.

CDR3 region: CASSRQGEFYEQYF. CDR3 in DNA: TGTGCCAGCAGCCGCCAGGGCGAATTCTACGAGCAGTACTTC. This rearrangement joins TRBV28 to TRBJ2-7, with a weak D call TRBD1 (5 bases). CDR3 length equals 14 residues. Germline V lookup: CDR1 MDHEN, CDR2 SYDVKM. Trimming left V 6 bases short and J 3 bases short, with 15 bases between.